This T cell receptor beta chain was profiled in a study of T cell clusters in autoimmune cytopenias. Germline values: CDR1 SEHNR, CDR2 FQNEAQ (reference sequence). The CDR3 runs 14 residues. TRB was amplified by touch-down multiplex PCR, primer pools A and B combined. No DNA is given; TCRdb re-called the multiplex PCR reads and lists each CDR3 protein once. This table holds around 9,500 distinct CDR3 sequences. TRB amplification used around 270 ng of peripheral blood genomic DNA. On this clonotype: Antigen unknown.

Study-wide findings and caveats: TRB repertoire shifts in secondary cytopenia and chronic lymphocytic leukemia mostly reflected lymphoma, not autoimmunity. Active autoimmune hepatitis patients had roughly 3-fold fewer exclusive TRB clusters than healthy donors.

The source is a human donor with an autoimmune cytopenia or autoimmune hepatitis (not recorded which). The sample consisted of peripheral blood. The rearrangement links TRBV7-9 to TRBJ2-5; there is no DNA to check the TCRdb D call of TRBD1. The CDR3 here is CASSLAEAGETQYF.